Presented here are 28 T cell receptor beta chains from one specimen sequenced in a study of T cell responses to AZD1222 COVID-19 vaccine. The assay was immunoSEQ multiplex PCR, and TCRdb's table has in-frame clones only and misses some. The data contain about 120,000 clones, 70% to 90% of them singletons. The sample consisted of peripheral blood, taken on day 0 of AZD1222 vaccination. The receptors originated from an adult in good health.

The gene calls are TRBV30 and TRBJ1-3; D is possibly TRBD1 (6 bases). The CDR3 length is 13 residues. CDR1 and CDR2 (germline): GTSNPN, SVGIG (reference sequence). V lost 3 bases and J 7 bases, leaving 13 bases between the germline ends. The CDR3 DNA reads as TGTGCCTGGAGGTGGGGGCTCAGCAACACCATATATTTT. Translation: CAWRWGLSNTIYF.

Regarding this clone: Since the CDR3 does not end with the conserved phenylalanine or tryptophan, this likely comes from a read error. It is unclear where the CDR3 begins or ends on the DNA, so no DNA is shown, and the CDR3 is as TCRdb lists it. This chain uses TRBV21-1 with TRBJ1-3. TRBV21-1 is noted as a pseudogene. The CDR3 is 12 amino acids in total, end residues counted. CDR3 protein: CASSTRGAGPKS.

The rearrangement links TRBV19 to TRBJ2-7; D is undetermined. There are 16 residues in the CDR3. Germline V lookup: CDR1 LNHDA, CDR2 SQIVND (reference sequence). V lost 2 bases, J lost 0 bases, and 14 bases lay in between. The CDR3 DNA follows: TGTGCCAGTAGTATAAGTCTTGGGCAGAGCTCCTACGAGCAGTACTTC. Amino acids: CASSISLGQSSYEQYF. Together with reference TRBV19 and TRBJ2-7, the CDR3 gives the full variable domain: DGGITQSPKYLFRKEGQNVTLSCEQNLNHDAMYWYRQDPGQGLRLIYYSQIVNDFQKGDIAEGYSVSREKKESFPLTVTSAQKNPTAFYLCASSISLGQSSYEQYFGPGTRLTVT.

This rearrangement joins TRBV30 to TRBJ1-6; the D is unclear. The CDR3 length is 17 residues. Germline loops: CDR1 GTSNPN, CDR2 SVGIG (reference sequence). The ends were cut back, 4 bases at V and 0 bases at J, with 16 bases in the middle. Here the CDR3 reads CAWTRRRRSSYNSPLHF. The CDR3 region has the DNA TGTGCCTGGACCCGACGGAGGCGAAGCTCCTATAATTCACCCCTCCACTTT.

This chain connects TRBV5-1 to TRBJ2-7; the D call may be TRBD1 or TRBD2 (5 bases each). V lost 4 bases and J lost 5, with 13 bases in between. The CDR3 spans 13 residues. Germline loops: CDR1 SGHRS, CDR2 YFSETQ. In nucleotides, the CDR3 is TGCGCCAGCAGCCTGCAGGGAGTGGACGAGCAGTACTTC. Translation: CASSLQGVDEQYF.

The chain combines TRBV7-9 with TRBJ1-1, with TRBD1 as a possible D gene (6 bases). The V gene lost 3 bases and the J gene lost 1 base, with 9 bases spanning the gap. The germline V gene has CDR1 SEHNR and CDR2 FQNEAQ (reference sequence). CDR3 length: 14 residues. CDR3 nucleotides: TGTGCCAGCAGCTTTCGGGGGCAGAACACTGAAGCTTTCTTT. It yields the protein CASSFRGQNTEAFF.

The chain links TRBV6-5 to TRBJ1-1; D possibly corresponds to TRBD1 (6 bases). The germline V gene has CDR1 MNHEY and CDR2 SVGAGI. The CDR3 extends over 15 amino acids. Trimming removed 4 bases at V and 5 bases at J, with 17 bases between. The CDR3 protein is CASSSDQGRGTEAFF. Written as DNA, the CDR3 is TGTGCCAGCAGTTCCGACCAGGGGAGGGGAACTGAAGCTTTCTTT.

The gene calls are TRBV28 and TRBJ2-3; 10 nucleotides agree with TRBD2. This CDR3 contains 15 residues. From germline, CDR1 is MDHEN and CDR2 SYDVKM. V dropped 4 bases and J dropped 4; count of bases not matched to a gene: 5. Written as DNA, the CDR3 is TGTGCCAGCAGTTCCACAGCGGGAGGGGCAGATACGCAGTATTTT. This gives the protein CASSSTAGGADTQYF.

The V call is TRBV5-4, the J call TRBJ2-1; 7 nucleotides match TRBD1. The V and J ends lost 4 bases and 6 bases, in that order; junction bases with no gene match: 7. Germline V gene sequence: CDR1 SGHNT, CDR2 YYREEE (reference sequence). The CDR3 contains 14 residues. The CDR3 loop reads CASSRWTGGNEQFF. The CDR3 DNA is TGTGCCAGCAGCCGCTGGACAGGCGGCAATGAGCAGTTCTTC.

The gene calls are TRBV2 and TRBJ2-5, with 7 bases that match TRBD1. Germline lookup yields CDR1 SNHLY and CDR2 FYNNEI. CDR3 length: 12 residues. The trim removed 10 bases at V and 5 bases at J, leaving 7 bases unmatched. Here the CDR3 reads CATQGVAETQYF. The CDR3 DNA reads TGTGCCACTCAGGGGGTGGCGGAGACCCAGTACTTC.

This sequence joins TRBV18 and TRBJ1-5; D is unclear. The germline V and J ends were trimmed by 2 bases and 6 bases, with 14 bases remaining between them. This CDR3 is 15 amino acids long. CDR1 KGHSH and CDR2 LQKENI come from the germline V gene. CDR3 residues: CASSPGVDRPQPQHF. The CDR3 DNA sequence: TGTGCCAGCTCACCAGGGGTCGACCGGCCTCAGCCCCAGCATTTT.

The chain couples TRBV5-1 to TRBJ1-4, with D uncertain. The CDR3 has 15 amino acids. V lost 1 base and J lost 4, with 11 bases in between. Germline loops: CDR1 SGHRS, CDR2 YFSETQ. This CDR3 is CASSLLRSDNEKLFF. The CDR3 DNA reads TGCGCCAGCAGCTTGTTAAGAAGCGATAATGAAAAACTGTTTTTT.

The CDR3 spells CASSHGLAAYEQYF. The CDR3 DNA is TGTGCCAGCAGCCACGGACTAGCTGCTTACGAGCAGTACTTC. The V call is TRBV3-1 (or the pseudogene TRBV3-2), the J call TRBJ2-7; 8 bases line up with TRBD2. The CDR3 covers 14 residues. The V segment lost 3 bases and the J segment 4 bases; nucleotides outside the gene matches: 5. CDR1 and CDR2 from the germline V gene are LGHDT and YNNKEL (reference sequence).

This chain uses TRBV9 with TRBJ2-2; no definite D call. Trimming cost V 4 bases and J 5 bases, with 3 bases left between them. CDR1 and CDR2 (germline): SGDLS, YYNGEE. CDR3 length: 11 amino acids. Here the CDR3 DNA reads TGTGCCAGCAGCAAGACCGGGGAGCTGTTTTTT. Protein product: CASSKTGELFF.

CDR3 residues: CASSLGRGRSNQPQHF. Written as DNA, the CDR3 is TGTGCCAGCAGTTTAGGCAGGGGTAGGAGCAATCAGCCCCAGCATTTT. The V gene is TRBV28, the J gene TRBJ1-5; possibly TRBD1 for D (6 bases). Deletions cut 2 bases from V and 1 base from J, with 12 bases between. This CDR3 has 16 residues. The germline CDR1 and CDR2 sequences are MDHEN and SYDVKM.

The chain recombines TRBV28 with TRBJ2-7, with D perhaps matching TRBD2 (6 bases). This CDR3 is 15 amino acids long. Germline CDR1 and CDR2: MDHEN and SYDVKM. Between the trimmed V and J ends, which lost 2 bases and 4 bases, there was a span of 15 bases. The CDR3 nucleotides read TGTGCCAGCAGTTTAGCGGCGGGAAGTGGGTACGAGCAGTACTTC. Translating gives CASSLAAGSGYEQYF.

The chain employs TRBV2 and TRBJ2-3; D call uncertain. Trimming pared 8 bases from V and 0 bases from J, leaving 9 bases between. From germline, CDR1 is SNHLY and CDR2 FYNNEI. The CDR3 has 13 residues. The CDR3 loop reads CASLWYSTDTQYF. CDR3 DNA sequence: TGTGCCAGCCTATGGTACAGCACAGATACGCAGTATTTT.

V is TRBV2 and J is TRBJ1-2, with 7 positions matching TRBD1. Trimming cost V 4 bases and J 3 bases; bases outside gene matches: 2. Per the germline V gene, CDR1 is SNHLY and CDR2 is FYNNEI. The CDR3 totals 13 residues. CDR3 in amino acids: CASSGQGDYGYTF. The CDR3 region has the DNA TGTGCCAGCAGTGGACAGGGTGACTATGGCTACACCTTC.

The rearrangement joins TRBV5-1 to TRBJ2-7; TRBD2 matches 7 bases. J lost 4 bases, V lost 1 base, and 5 bases had no gene match. Looked up from germline, CDR1 is SGHRS and CDR2 is YFSETQ. The length of the CDR3 is 14 residues. The CDR3 DNA reads as TGCGCCAGCAGCTTGCGGCGGGGGAGGTACGAGCAGTACTTC. Protein product: CASSLRRGRYEQYF.

The chain uses TRBV29-1 and TRBJ2-4; D is possibly TRBD2 (6 bases). The CDR3 is 16 residues long. Per germline, CDR1 SQVTM and CDR2 ANQGSEA. V was trimmed by 8 bases and J by 1 base, leaving 21 bases between them. The CDR3 sequence: CSTSTLGLAAKNIQYF. The CDR3 bases are TGCAGCACCTCCACCCTGGGGCTAGCGGCCAAAAACATTCAGTACTTC.

Turning to this clone: A junction end diverges from the germline sequence, so it may reflect a read error. The V call is TRBV5-1, the J call TRBJ1-1; D is perhaps TRBD1 (5 bases). CDR1 and CDR2 (germline): SGHRS, YFSETQ. The CDR3 runs to 14 residues. The CDR3 region has the DNA TGCACCAGCAGCTTGGCCGGGGCTCCGGCTGAAGCTTTCTTT. Translating gives CTSSLAGAPAEAFF.

The chain has TRBV5-1 and TRBJ1-2; D unclear. This CDR3 has 15 amino acids. The germline V and J ends were trimmed by 4 bases and 2 bases, with 15 bases remaining between them. Looked up from germline, CDR1 is SGHRS and CDR2 is YFSETQ. The CDR3, as DNA: TGCGCCAGCAGCAAGGACCTTTTTGGGAACTATGGCTACACCTTC. It codes for CASSKDLFGNYGYTF. Full variable domain (remainder filled in from reference TRBV5-1 and TRBJ1-2): KAGVTQTPRYLIKTRGQQVTLSCSPISGHRSVSWYQQTPGQGLQFLFEYFSETQRNKGNFPGRFSGRQFSNSRSEMNVSTLELGDSALYLCASSKDLFGNYGYTFGSGTRLTVV.

V gene TRBV15 combines with J gene TRBJ2-7; D assignment may be TRBD1 or TRBD2 (6 bases each). The CDR3 is made up of 14 amino acids. V was trimmed by 0 bases and J by 7 bases, leaving 13 bases between them. The germline V gene has CDR1 LNHNV and CDR2 YYDKDF (reference sequence). This chain's CDR3 is CATSRDAGGSEQYF. Written as DNA, the CDR3 is TGTGCCACCAGCAGAGATGCCGGGGGCTCTGAGCAGTACTTC.

The rearrangement uses TRBV5-8 and TRBJ1-1, with TRBD1 as a possible D gene (6 bases). The CDR3 extends over 14 amino acids. V was cut by 2 bases and J by 2 bases, with 10 bases left in between. The germline V gene has CDR1 SGHTS and CDR2 YDEGEE. The CDR3 nucleotides read TGTGCCAGCAGCTTAACGGGACACAACACTGAAGCTTTCTTT. This gives the protein CASSLTGHNTEAFF.

CDR3 region: CASRDTKNYGYTF. DNA of the CDR3: TGTGCCAGCAGGGACACTAAAAACTATGGCTACACCTTC. The chain combines TRBV2 with TRBJ1-2, with TRBD1 as a possible D gene (5 bases). This CDR3 spans 13 amino acids. Between the trimmed V and J ends, which lost 6 bases and 2 bases, there was a span of 10 bases. Germline CDR1 SNHLY, CDR2 FYNNEI.

This sequence joins TRBV20-1 and TRBJ1-2, with D tentatively TRBD1 (5 bases). CDR3 length: 12 amino acids. The ends were cut back, 3 bases at V and 8 bases at J, with 13 bases in the middle. The germline gives CDR1 DFQATT, CDR2 SNEGSKA (reference sequence). CDR3 amino acids: CSASARATGYTF. The CDR3 DNA is TGCAGTGCTAGTGCCAGGGCAACGGGCTACACCTTC.

CDR3 amino acids: CASSPTAGTGELFF. The CDR3 bases are TGTGCCAGCTCACCAACCGCGGGAACCGGGGAGCTGTTTTTT. The rearrangement links TRBV18 to TRBJ2-2, with D possibly being TRBD2 (6 bases). The CDR3 is 14 amino acids. Deletions cut 2 bases from V and 5 bases from J, with 9 bases between. Germline V gives CDR1 KGHSH, CDR2 LQKENI.

V gene TRBV6-1 combines with J gene TRBJ2-1, with no clear D. This CDR3 region has 12 residues. The ends were cut back, 3 bases at V and 9 bases at J, with 9 bases in the middle. CDR1 and CDR2 (germline): MNHNS, SASEGT. CDR3 sequence (DNA): TGTGCCAGCAGTGACCCCGGCACTGAGCAGTTCTTC. This sequence encodes CASSDPGTEQFF.